Each of the 21 T cell receptor beta chains below was sequenced from the same sample in a study of T cell clusters in autoimmune cytopenias. TRB amplification used 250 ng of peripheral blood genomic DNA. TRB rearrangements were amplified by touch-down multiplex PCR with mixed TRB-A/B primers. Following a re-call of the multiplex PCR reads, TCRdb has one entry per CDR3 protein and lacks DNA. The data show some 4,000 distinct CDR3 sequences, and the top ten clones hold 10% to 12%. The sample also formed part of further work on T cell repertoires in aging, cancer and after chemotherapy.

Material: peripheral blood. Receptors were obtained from a human donor in good health.

This clonotype counts as medium-sized by frequency. The rearrangement joins TRBV6-6 to TRBJ2-3; TCRdb gives TRBD1 as the D gene, but with no DNA this cannot be confirmed. The germline V gene encodes CDR1 MNHNY and CDR2 SVGAGI (reference sequence). This CDR3 spans 13 amino acids. The CDR3 here is CASSFGGSDTQYF.

The J gene is TRBJ2-3, the V gene TRBV7-2; TCRdb selects TRBD2, and the lack of DNA leaves this call unchecked. CDR3 length: 16 residues. The germline V gene encodes CDR1 SGHTA and CDR2 FQGNSA. The CDR3 is CASSSRTSGRSDTQYF.

This clonotype ranks as medium-sized (0.01 to 0.1%) in terms of frequency. The gene calls are TRBV27 and TRBJ2-5; there is no DNA to check the TCRdb D call of TRBD2. The CDR3 runs to 18 residues. The germline gives CDR1 MNHEY, CDR2 SMNVEV (reference sequence). CDR3 sequence: CASSLSNGIAGVRETQYF.

V usage is TRBV4-2 and J usage is TRBJ2-7; TCRdb names TRBD2, which stays unverified in the absence of DNA. The CDR3 runs 15 residues. Germline lookup yields CDR1 LGHNA and CDR2 YNFKEQ. The CDR3 here is CASSQAASGSYEQYF.

This clonotype registers medium-sized (0.01 to 0.1%) by frequency. The chain uses TRBV6-1 and TRBJ2-3; TCRdb gives TRBD1 as the D gene, but with no DNA this cannot be confirmed. Germline values: CDR1 MNHNS, CDR2 SASEGT. CDR3 length: 12 amino acids. CDR3 protein: CASSETGDTQYF.

The CDR3 loop reads CASKRQGGNNEQLF. The chain recombines TRBV2 with TRBJ2-1; TCRdb selects TRBD1, and the lack of DNA leaves this call unchecked. The germline V gene has CDR1 SNHLY and CDR2 FYNNEI. The CDR3 has 14 amino acids.

The chain is built from TRBV24-1 and TRBJ2-1. The CDR3 is 16 amino acids. Germline V CDR1 and CDR2: KGHDR, SFDVKD. The CDR3 loop reads CATSDLRSVRDNERFF.

By frequency, this clonotype is medium-sized. CDR3 amino acids: CASSEGAKSPLHF. The chain recombines TRBV5-5 with TRBJ1-6; TCRdb selects TRBD1, and the lack of DNA leaves this call unchecked. The CDR3 has 13 residues. Germline V gene data show CDR1 as SGHKS and CDR2 as YYEKEE (reference sequence).

The chain carries TRBV7-7 and TRBJ2-5; TCRdb returns TRBD2, unconfirmable since there is no DNA. The CDR3 is 16 amino acids. Germline V gives CDR1 SSHAT, CDR2 FNYEAQ (reference sequence). The CDR3 reads CASSLRQGPYQETQYF.

Frequency places this clonotype as medium-sized (0.01 to 0.1%). The chain has TRBV6-5 and TRBJ2-5; the TRBD1 assignment by TCRdb is unverifiable without DNA. Germline V gives CDR1 MNHEY, CDR2 SVGAGI. CDR3 length equals 15 residues. CDR3 sequence reads: CASSYMGGQRETQYF.

This chain joins TRBV12-3 or TRBV12-4 and TRBJ1-5; as DNA is missing, the TRBD1 call by TCRdb cannot be tested. The CDR3 length is 16 residues. The CDR3 sequence is CASRPSGTGLWQPQHF.

The chain couples TRBV7-9 to TRBJ1-6; without DNA, the TCRdb call of TRBD1 cannot be checked. This CDR3 has 17 residues. In germline, CDR1 is SEHNR, CDR2 FQNEAQ (reference sequence). The CDR3: CASSLREGNPINSPLHF.

The chain uses TRBV5-6 and TRBJ1-2; TCRdb's D call, TRBD1, is unchecked because there is no DNA. The CDR3 consists of 14 residues. The germline V gene has CDR1 SGHDT and CDR2 YYEEEE. CDR3 sequence: CASNKQGPNYGYTF.

J is TRBJ2-5 and V is TRBV7-9; TCRdb names TRBD1, which stays unverified in the absence of DNA. The CDR3 has 14 amino acids. Germline assignment: CDR1 SEHNR and CDR2 FQNEAQ (reference sequence). The CDR3 here is CASSDSGTKETQYF.

The chain links TRBV5-1 to TRBJ2-5; the TCRdb call, TRBD2, lacks DNA for checking. The CDR3 has 13 amino acids. Germline CDR1 reads SGHRS; CDR2 reads YFSETQ. CDR3 loop: CASSFSGPETQYF.

The rearrangement joins TRBV7-9 to TRBJ2-3; TCRdb selects TRBD2, and the lack of DNA leaves this call unchecked. CDR3 size: 16 residues. From germline, CDR1 is SEHNR and CDR2 FQNEAQ (reference sequence). Here the CDR3 reads CASSSGLQGGTDTQYF.

V is TRBV28 and J is TRBJ2-7; without DNA, the TCRdb call of TRBD1 cannot be checked. Germline assignment: CDR1 MDHEN and CDR2 SYDVKM. This CDR3 contains 15 residues. The CDR3 region is CASSPLDRERVEQYF.

This clonotype ranks as medium-sized in terms of frequency. The chain carries TRBV12-3 or TRBV12-4 and TRBJ2-1. The CDR3 is 15 residues long. The CDR3 sequence is CASSRSPTAGDEQFF.

The gene calls are TRBV7-2 and TRBJ2-3. The CDR3 extends over 15 amino acids. Germline lookup yields CDR1 SGHTA and CDR2 FQGNSA. The CDR3 protein is CASSPHPAFTDTQYF.

This clonotype is medium-sized by frequency. The chain uses TRBV6-5 and TRBJ2-6; TCRdb's D gene call, TRBD2, goes unchecked for lack of DNA. This CDR3 has 19 amino acids. Germline V CDR1 and CDR2: MNHEY, SVGAGI. This chain's CDR3 is CASSFSGLATLSGANVLTF.

CDR3: CASRLQGGKDTQYF. The chain carries TRBV27 and TRBJ2-3; lacking DNA, the TRBD1 call made by TCRdb goes unchecked. CDR3 size: 14 residues. In germline, CDR1 is MNHEY, CDR2 SMNVEV (reference sequence).